Listed below are T cell receptor beta chains from one sample, sequenced in a study of T cells in Graves' hyperthyroidism and ophthalmopathy. A single record per CDR3 protein comes from TCRdb applying MiXCR to the multiplex PCR reads. The repertoire holds about 380,000 distinct CDR3 sequences, approximately 14% seen once, with roughly a fifth in the top ten. The source material was blood. The source is a woman aged 30 to 39 with Graves' ophthalmopathy. Each CDR3 is given with its conserved first and last residue. Each record gives: V gene, D gene, CDR3 length, J gene, clone size, CDR3 protein, CDR3 DNA. A D gene is named only where the DNA matches it firmly. Clone size is given for some rows only: seen once, a few or many times, or a class if the clone is expanded.

V gene: TRBV2
D gene: .
CDR3 length: 16
J gene: TRBJ1-5
clone size: many
CDR3 protein: CASSAPGPLGGQPQHF
CDR3 DNA: TGTGCCAGCAGTGCCCCGGGACCCCTCGGAGGTCAGCCCCAGCATTTT

V gene: TRBV7-3
D gene: .
CDR3 length: 13
J gene: TRBJ2-5
clone size: many
CDR3 protein: CASSRGAGETQYF
CDR3 DNA: TGTGCCAGCAGCCGAGGGGCGGGAGAGACCCAGTACTTC

V gene: TRBV18
D gene: .
CDR3 length: 13
J gene: TRBJ2-2
clone size: many
CDR3 protein: CASSSRRKGELFF
CDR3 DNA: TGTGCCAGCTCTTCCAGAAGGAAGGGGGAGCTGTTTTTT

V gene: TRBV2
D gene: .
CDR3 length: 16
J gene: TRBJ1-2
clone size: .
CDR3 protein: CASSELQDGSNYGYTF
CDR3 DNA: TGTGCCAGCAGTGAATTACAAGACGGATCTAACTATGGCTACACCTTC

V gene: TRBV2
D gene: .
CDR3 length: 14
J gene: TRBJ2-7
clone size: few
CDR3 protein: CASSEAGTYNEQYF
CDR3 DNA: TGTGCCAGCAGTGAAGCCGGGACGTATAACGAGCAGTACTTC

V gene: TRBV11-2
D gene: .
CDR3 length: 15
J gene: TRBJ2-5
clone size: many
CDR3 protein: CASSPRQDSPRPPYF
CDR3 DNA: TGTGCCAGCAGCCCCAGACAGGACTCCCCACGTCCCCCGTACTTC

V gene: TRBV6-5
D gene: .
CDR3 length: 14
J gene: TRBJ2-7
clone size: .
CDR3 protein: CASSYSGRTYEQYF
CDR3 DNA: TGTGCCAGCAGTTACTCCGGCCGAACCTACGAGCAGTACTTC

V gene: TRBV18
D gene: .
CDR3 length: 14
J gene: TRBJ2-2
clone size: many
CDR3 protein: CASSPLADTGELFF
CDR3 DNA: TGTGCCAGCTCACCATTAGCAGACACCGGGGAGCTGTTTTTT

V gene: TRBV2
D gene: TRBD1
CDR3 length: 17
J gene: TRBJ2-2
clone size: .
CDR3 protein: CASLAGVDRAGTGELFF
CDR3 DNA: TGTGCCAGCCTGGCCGGGGTGGACAGGGCGGGTACCGGGGAGCTGTTTTTT

V gene: TRBV20-1
D gene: .
CDR3 length: 15
J gene: TRBJ1-1
clone size: many
CDR3 protein: CSAKSSTGWNTEAFF
CDR3 DNA: TGCAGTGCTAAATCGTCTACGGGGTGGAACACTGAAGCTTTCTTT

V gene: TRBV20-1
D gene: .
CDR3 length: 15
J gene: TRBJ2-1
clone size: many
CDR3 protein: CSARGLTSTYNEQFF
CDR3 DNA: TGCAGTGCTAGAGGTTTGACATCTACCTACAATGAGCAGTTCTTC

V gene: TRBV20-1
D gene: .
CDR3 length: 11
J gene: TRBJ2-1
clone size: many
CDR3 protein: CSATQINEQFF
CDR3 DNA: TGCAGTGCTACCCAGATAAATGAGCAGTTCTTC

V gene: TRBV6-5
D gene: TRBD1
CDR3 length: 14
J gene: TRBJ1-2
clone size: .
CDR3 protein: CASSYRTGEYGYTF
CDR3 DNA: TGTGCCAGCAGTTACCGGACAGGGGAATATGGCTACACCTTC

V gene: TRBV6-1
D gene: .
CDR3 length: 14
J gene: TRBJ2-7
clone size: many
CDR3 protein: CASSYGTDSYEQYF
CDR3 DNA: TGTGCCAGCAGTTACGGGACGGACTCCTACGAGCAGTACTTC

V gene: TRBV20-1
D gene: .
CDR3 length: 17
J gene: TRBJ2-1
clone size: .
CDR3 protein: CSASLEKGFGGYYEQFF
CDR3 DNA: TGCAGTGCTAGCCTAGAGAAGGGATTTGGGGGATACTATGAGCAGTTCTTC

V gene: TRBV24-1
D gene: .
CDR3 length: 15
J gene: TRBJ1-5
clone size: many
CDR3 protein: CATSGPRRDNQPQHF
CDR3 DNA: TGTGCCACCAGTGGACCCCGAAGGGACAATCAGCCCCAGCATTTT

V gene: TRBV27
D gene: TRBD1
CDR3 length: 15
J gene: TRBJ1-2
clone size: many
CDR3 protein: CASSGGQGGPYGYTF
CDR3 DNA: TGTGCCAGCAGTGGGGGACAGGGGGGGCCCTATGGCTACACCTTC

V gene: TRBV7-8
D gene: TRBD1
CDR3 length: 15
J gene: TRBJ2-7
clone size: many
CDR3 protein: CASSTSGTGRYEQYF
CDR3 DNA: TGTGCCAGCAGCACGAGCGGGACAGGGCGGTACGAGCAGTACTTC

V gene: TRBV20-1
D gene: .
CDR3 length: 14
J gene: TRBJ2-1
clone size: many
CDR3 protein: CSARGDPGKDEQFF
CDR3 DNA: TGCAGTGCTAGAGGCGACCCGGGGAAGGATGAGCAGTTCTTC

V gene: TRBV29-1
D gene: .
CDR3 length: 12
J gene: TRBJ2-7
clone size: many
CDR3 protein: CSARDTPYEQYF
CDR3 DNA: TGCAGCGCTCGGGACACCCCCTACGAGCAGTACTTC

V gene: TRBV30
D gene: .
CDR3 length: 13
J gene: TRBJ2-5
clone size: .
CDR3 protein: CAWSRGYQETQYF
CDR3 DNA: TGTGCCTGGAGCAGGGGCTACCAAGAGACCCAGTACTTC

V gene: TRBV30
D gene: .
CDR3 length: 12
J gene: TRBJ1-5
clone size: many
CDR3 protein: CAWSVVGQPQHF
CDR3 DNA: TGTGCCTGGAGTGTAGTGGGACAGCCCCAGCATTTT

V gene: TRBV20-1
D gene: .
CDR3 length: 15
J gene: TRBJ1-5
clone size: many
CDR3 protein: CSARDIRALEQPQHF
CDR3 DNA: TGCAGTGCTAGAGATATAAGGGCCTTAGAGCAGCCCCAGCATTTT

V gene: TRBV6-2/TRBV6-3
D gene: .
CDR3 length: 17
J gene: TRBJ2-3
clone size: many
CDR3 protein: CASSSKRNWGLTDTQYF
CDR3 DNA: TGTGCCAGCAGCTCAAAGCGTAACTGGGGCCTAACAGATACGCAGTATTTT

V gene: TRBV5-6
D gene: .
CDR3 length: 13
J gene: TRBJ2-1
clone size: .
CDR3 protein: CASSWTSAGEQFF
CDR3 DNA: TGTGCCAGCAGCTGGACCTCGGCAGGGGAGCAGTTCTTC

V gene: TRBV19
D gene: TRBD1
CDR3 length: 15
J gene: TRBJ1-6
clone size: many
CDR3 protein: CASRSPGTAHSPLHF
CDR3 DNA: TGTGCCAGTAGATCCCCCGGGACAGCGCATTCACCCCTCCACTTT

V gene: TRBV7-3
D gene: TRBD1
CDR3 length: 15
J gene: TRBJ2-2
clone size: many
CDR3 protein: CASSSGTANTGELFF
CDR3 DNA: TGTGCCAGCAGTTCCGGGACAGCGAACACCGGGGAGCTGTTTTTT

V gene: TRBV9
D gene: .
CDR3 length: 17
J gene: TRBJ1-3
clone size: .
CDR3 protein: CASSAVDLDLSGNTIYF
CDR3 DNA: TGTGCCAGCAGCGCCGTGGACCTAGATCTCTCTGGAAACACCATATATTTT

V gene: TRBV5-1
D gene: .
CDR3 length: 14
J gene: TRBJ1-1
clone size: few
CDR3 protein: CASSLWEGNTEAFF
CDR3 DNA: TGCGCCAGCAGCTTGTGGGAAGGGAACACTGAAGCTTTCTTT

V gene: TRBV5-5
D gene: TRBD1
CDR3 length: 16
J gene: TRBJ2-5
clone size: many
CDR3 protein: CASSVTTGGIGETQYF
CDR3 DNA: TGTGCCAGCAGCGTAACGACAGGGGGTATAGGTGAGACCCAGTACTTC

V gene: TRBV6-1
D gene: TRBD1
CDR3 length: 17
J gene: TRBJ2-7
clone size: .
CDR3 protein: CASSRGLPGTGGYEQYF
CDR3 DNA: TGTGCCAGCAGCCGAGGACTTCCCGGGACAGGGGGCTACGAGCAGTACTTC

V gene: TRBV7-9
D gene: .
CDR3 length: 14
J gene: TRBJ1-5
clone size: many
CDR3 protein: CASSSGGPGETQHF
CDR3 DNA: TGTGCCAGCAGCTCTGGGGGGCCCGGGGAGACCCAGCATTTT

V gene: TRBV7-6
D gene: .
CDR3 length: 16
J gene: TRBJ2-2
clone size: many
CDR3 protein: CASSLSRGIDTGELFF
CDR3 DNA: TGTGCCAGCAGCTTAAGTCGGGGAATCGACACCGGGGAGCTGTTTTTT

V gene: TRBV20-1
D gene: .
CDR3 length: 15
J gene: TRBJ2-1
clone size: many
CDR3 protein: CSVTAGTVFRNEQFF
CDR3 DNA: TGCAGTGTTACAGCCGGGACTGTGTTCCGCAATGAGCAGTTCTTC

V gene: TRBV28
D gene: .
CDR3 length: 15
J gene: TRBJ1-2
clone size: .
CDR3 protein: CASSSSTLTGYGYTF
CDR3 DNA: TGTGCCAGCAGTTCGTCTACCTTGACAGGTTATGGCTACACCTTC

V gene: TRBV19
D gene: .
CDR3 length: 13
J gene: TRBJ2-2
clone size: few
CDR3 protein: CASSVKNTGELFF
CDR3 DNA: TGTGCCAGTAGCGTAAAGAACACCGGGGAGCTGTTTTTT

V gene: TRBV3-1
D gene: TRBD2
CDR3 length: 16
J gene: TRBJ2-1
clone size: .
CDR3 protein: CASSQIKRGPYNEQFF
CDR3 DNA: TGTGCCAGCAGCCAGATAAAGCGGGGGCCATACAATGAGCAGTTCTTC

V gene: TRBV12-3/TRBV12-4
D gene: .
CDR3 length: 14
J gene: TRBJ2-3
clone size: few
CDR3 protein: CASSLAPSTDTQYF
CDR3 DNA: TGTGCCAGCAGTTTAGCCCCCTCCACAGATACGCAGTATTTT

V gene: TRBV19
D gene: .
CDR3 length: 16
J gene: TRBJ1-3
clone size: .
CDR3 protein: CASINSRASSGNTIYF
CDR3 DNA: TGTGCCAGTATCAACTCGAGGGCTAGCTCTGGAAACACCATATATTTT

V gene: TRBV5-1
D gene: .
CDR3 length: 14
J gene: TRBJ2-5
clone size: few
CDR3 protein: CASSLSQAWETQYF
CDR3 DNA: TGCGCCAGCAGCTTGTCGCAGGCGTGGGAGACCCAGTACTTC

V gene: TRBV2
D gene: TRBD1
CDR3 length: 16
J gene: TRBJ1-4
clone size: .
CDR3 protein: CASGSGTGGLGEKLFF
CDR3 DNA: TGTGCCAGCGGATCCGGGACAGGGGGATTGGGGGAAAAACTGTTTTTT

V gene: TRBV28
D gene: .
CDR3 length: 15
J gene: TRBJ1-5
clone size: many
CDR3 protein: CASSLSSRGNQPQHF
CDR3 DNA: TGTGCCAGCAGTTTAAGCAGCAGGGGTAATCAGCCCCAGCATTTT

V gene: TRBV20-1
D gene: .
CDR3 length: 12
J gene: TRBJ2-7
clone size: many
CDR3 protein: CSARAWGYEQYF
CDR3 DNA: TGCAGTGCTAGAGCATGGGGCTACGAGCAGTACTTC

V gene: TRBV27
D gene: .
CDR3 length: 18
J gene: TRBJ2-3
clone size: many
CDR3 protein: CASRTYQEQAKITDTQYF
CDR3 DNA: TGTGCCAGCAGAACTTATCAAGAACAAGCCAAAATCACAGATACGCAGTATTTT

V gene: TRBV7-2
D gene: .
CDR3 length: 14
J gene: TRBJ1-3
clone size: many
CDR3 protein: CASSFGASGNTIYF
CDR3 DNA: TGTGCCAGCAGCTTTGGGGCGTCTGGAAACACCATATATTTT

V gene: TRBV7-3
D gene: TRBD1
CDR3 length: 13
J gene: TRBJ2-7
clone size: many
CDR3 protein: CASSVGQGGEQYF
CDR3 DNA: TGTGCCAGCAGCGTGGGACAGGGGGGGGAGCAGTACTTC

V gene: TRBV7-9
D gene: .
CDR3 length: 15
J gene: TRBJ2-3
clone size: many
CDR3 protein: CASSLGRRGTDTQYF
CDR3 DNA: TGTGCCAGCAGCCTCGGTCGACGAGGCACAGATACGCAGTATTTT

V gene: TRBV2
D gene: .
CDR3 length: 13
J gene: TRBJ1-3
clone size: many
CDR3 protein: CASSLDLGNTIYF
CDR3 DNA: TGTGCCAGCAGCTTGGACCTTGGAAACACCATATATTTT

V gene: TRBV5-8
D gene: TRBD1
CDR3 length: 15
J gene: TRBJ2-3
clone size: .
CDR3 protein: CASSLPTTGADTQYF
CDR3 DNA: TGTGCCAGCAGCTTGCCCACGACAGGGGCGGATACGCAGTATTTT

V gene: TRBV9
D gene: .
CDR3 length: 13
J gene: TRBJ1-1
clone size: .
CDR3 protein: CASSASRETEAFF
CDR3 DNA: TGTGCCAGCAGCGCCAGCCGCGAAACTGAAGCTTTCTTT

V gene: TRBV15
D gene: .
CDR3 length: 15
J gene: TRBJ1-4
clone size: .
CDR3 protein: CATSREGGSQEKLFF
CDR3 DNA: TGTGCCACCAGCAGAGAGGGGGGGTCACAGGAAAAACTGTTTTTT

V gene: TRBV11-2
D gene: .
CDR3 length: 15
J gene: TRBJ1-1
clone size: many
CDR3 protein: CASSPTTGLGTEAFF
CDR3 DNA: TGTGCCAGCAGCCCAACCACAGGGCTGGGTACTGAAGCTTTCTTT

V gene: TRBV27
D gene: .
CDR3 length: 13
J gene: TRBJ1-1
clone size: few
CDR3 protein: CASSLLRVTEAFF
CDR3 DNA: TGTGCCAGCAGTTTGCTGAGGGTGACTGAAGCTTTCTTT

V gene: TRBV20-1
D gene: TRBD2
CDR3 length: 16
J gene: TRBJ2-5
clone size: many
CDR3 protein: CSARAGTSGIQETQYF
CDR3 DNA: TGCAGTGCTAGAGCCGGGACTAGCGGGATCCAAGAGACCCAGTACTTC

V gene: TRBV9
D gene: .
CDR3 length: 15
J gene: TRBJ2-7
clone size: many
CDR3 protein: CASSAAGTELGEQYF
CDR3 DNA: TGTGCCAGCAGCGCCGCCGGGACTGAGCTCGGCGAGCAGTACTTC

V gene: TRBV19
D gene: .
CDR3 length: 15
J gene: TRBJ2-3
clone size: few
CDR3 protein: CASSTSARGTDTQYF
CDR3 DNA: TGTGCCAGTAGTACCTCAGCCAGGGGCACAGATACGCAGTATTTT

V gene: TRBV10-2
D gene: .
CDR3 length: 14
J gene: TRBJ2-3
clone size: few
CDR3 protein: CATSGLLQPDTQYF
CDR3 DNA: TGCGCCACCTCGGGACTCCTGCAGCCAGATACGCAGTATTTT

V gene: TRBV6-9
D gene: .
CDR3 length: 12
J gene: TRBJ2-7
clone size: few
CDR3 protein: CASSYKGYEQYF
CDR3 DNA: TGTGCCAGCAGTTACAAGGGCTACGAGCAGTACTTC

V gene: TRBV4-2
D gene: TRBD2
CDR3 length: 16
J gene: TRBJ2-3
clone size: few
CDR3 protein: CASSQLAGEGTDTQYF
CDR3 DNA: TGTGCCAGCAGCCAACTAGCGGGGGAGGGGACAGATACGCAGTATTTT

V gene: TRBV11-2
D gene: TRBD2
CDR3 length: 16
J gene: TRBJ2-3
clone size: many
CDR3 protein: CASRPGLGFGTDTQYF
CDR3 DNA: TGTGCCAGCAGACCAGGACTAGGTTTTGGCACAGATACGCAGTATTTT